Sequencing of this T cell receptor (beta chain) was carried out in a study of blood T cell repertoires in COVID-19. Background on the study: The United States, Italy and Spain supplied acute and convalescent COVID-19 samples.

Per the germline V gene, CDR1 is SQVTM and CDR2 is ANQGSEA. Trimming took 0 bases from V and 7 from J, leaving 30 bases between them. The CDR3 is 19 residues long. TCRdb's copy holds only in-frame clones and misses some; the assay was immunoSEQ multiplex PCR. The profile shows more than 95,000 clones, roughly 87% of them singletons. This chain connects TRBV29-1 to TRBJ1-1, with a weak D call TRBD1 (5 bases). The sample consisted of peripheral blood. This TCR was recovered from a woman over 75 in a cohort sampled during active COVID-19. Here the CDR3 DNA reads TGCAGCGTTGAAGATCTGTTGAGAGGGGTCGTACGGGGGACCAATGAAGCTTTCTTT. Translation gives CSVEDLLRGVVRGTNEAFF.